This T cell receptor (beta chain) was sequenced for a study of vaccination and CD4 T cells after COVID-19. Study as a whole: Drawing of post-COVID samples took place a median about 97 days after diagnosis (range 35 to 161).

Concerning this clonotype: What it binds is unknown.

Described treatment: roughly 10-day PBMC culture with coronavirus spike peptide pools or control peptides (ViraFEST assay). The unexposed donor gave CD4+ T cells before the COVID-19 pandemic (2011-2018). The Oncomine TCR Beta short-read assay generated sequence data from the DNA of cultured CD4+ T cells. After culture, CD4+ T cells served as the source for genomic DNA extraction. One entry per CDR3 protein, called by TCRdb with MiXCR from the PCR reads. The table lists approximately 9,300 distinct CDR3 sequences, around 60% of them singletons. This TCR derives from a human donor in good health. The sequenced material came from CD4+ T cells from blood, cultured in vitro.

The CDR3 loop is CASSYVWEGWEAKNIQYF. In DNA, the CDR3 is TGTGCCAGCAGTTATGTGTGGGAAGGTTGGGAAGCCAAAAACATTCAGTACTTC. The rearrangement links TRBV6-5 to TRBJ2-4, with D unresolved. Germline-derived CDR1 and CDR2 are MNHEY and SVGAGI. The CDR3 covers 18 residues. Trimming shortened V by 3 bases and J by 0 bases, and 18 bases separated the two germline ends.